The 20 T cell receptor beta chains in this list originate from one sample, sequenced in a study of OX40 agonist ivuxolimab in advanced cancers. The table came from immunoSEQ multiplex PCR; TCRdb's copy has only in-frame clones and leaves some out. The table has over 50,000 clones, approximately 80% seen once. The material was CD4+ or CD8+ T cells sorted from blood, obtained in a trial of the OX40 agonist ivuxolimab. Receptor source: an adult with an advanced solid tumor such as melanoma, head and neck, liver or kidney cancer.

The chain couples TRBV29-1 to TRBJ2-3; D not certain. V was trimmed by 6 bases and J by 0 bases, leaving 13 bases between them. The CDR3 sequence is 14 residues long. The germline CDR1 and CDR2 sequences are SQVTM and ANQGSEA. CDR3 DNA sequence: TGCAGCGTCCCTCCGGCCCAGAGCACAGATACGCAGTATTTT. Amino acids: CSVPPAQSTDTQYF.

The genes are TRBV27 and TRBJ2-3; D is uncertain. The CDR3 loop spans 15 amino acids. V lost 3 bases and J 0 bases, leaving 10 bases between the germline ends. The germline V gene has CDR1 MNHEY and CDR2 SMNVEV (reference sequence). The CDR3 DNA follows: TGTGCCAGCAGTTTGCTGACCCCTAGCACAGATACGCAGTATTTT. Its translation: CASSLLTPSTDTQYF.

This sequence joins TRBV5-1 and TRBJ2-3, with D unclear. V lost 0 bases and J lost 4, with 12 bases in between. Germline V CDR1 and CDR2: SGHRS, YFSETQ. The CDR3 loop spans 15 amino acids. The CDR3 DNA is TGCGCCAGCAGCTTGGTCGGCCGCCGTTCAGATACGCAGTATTTT. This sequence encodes CASSLVGRRSDTQYF.

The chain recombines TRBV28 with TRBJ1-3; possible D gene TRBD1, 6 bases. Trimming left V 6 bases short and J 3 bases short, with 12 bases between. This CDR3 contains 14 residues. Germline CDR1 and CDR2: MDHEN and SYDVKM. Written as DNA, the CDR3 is TGTGCCAGCAGACCACAGGGCAATGGAAACACCATATATTTT. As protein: CASRPQGNGNTIYF.

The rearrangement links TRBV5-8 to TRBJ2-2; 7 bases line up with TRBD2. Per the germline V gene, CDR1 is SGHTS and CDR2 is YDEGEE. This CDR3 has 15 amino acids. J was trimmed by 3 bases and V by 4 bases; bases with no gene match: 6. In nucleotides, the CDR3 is TGTGCCAGCAGCCTCCGGGGAGGGGACACCGGGGAGCTGTTTTTT. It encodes CASSLRGGDTGELFF.

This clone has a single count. CDR3 region: CASSAHRQLNYGYTF. The DNA for the CDR3 is TGTGCCAGCAGTGCCCACCGACAGCTGAACTATGGCTACACCTTC. The rearrangement joins TRBV6-1 to TRBJ1-2; D is possibly TRBD1 (5 bases). V lost 4 bases to trimming and J lost 2 bases, with 14 bases between them. This CDR3 is 15 amino acids long. The V gene's germline CDR1 is MNHNS and CDR2 SASEGT.

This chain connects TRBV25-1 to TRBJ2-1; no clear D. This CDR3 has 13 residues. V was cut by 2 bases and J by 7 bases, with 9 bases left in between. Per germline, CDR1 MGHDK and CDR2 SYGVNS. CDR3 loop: CASSEGWGNEQFF. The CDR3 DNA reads TGTGCCAGCAGTGAAGGTTGGGGAAATGAGCAGTTCTTC.

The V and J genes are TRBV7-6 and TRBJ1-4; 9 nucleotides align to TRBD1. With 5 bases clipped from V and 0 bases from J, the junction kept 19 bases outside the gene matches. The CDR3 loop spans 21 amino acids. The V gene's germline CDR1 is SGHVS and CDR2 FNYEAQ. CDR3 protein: CASSPRSFRDRAQATNEKLFF. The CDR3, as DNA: TGTGCCAGCAGCCCTAGAAGTTTCCGGGACAGGGCTCAAGCAACTAATGAAAAACTGTTTTTT.

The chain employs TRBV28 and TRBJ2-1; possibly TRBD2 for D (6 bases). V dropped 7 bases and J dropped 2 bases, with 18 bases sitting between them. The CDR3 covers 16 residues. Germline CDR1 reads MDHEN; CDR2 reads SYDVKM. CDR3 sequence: CASKIRGWQTYNEQFF. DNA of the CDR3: TGTGCCAGCAAAATTCGGGGGTGGCAGACCTACAATGAGCAGTTCTTC.

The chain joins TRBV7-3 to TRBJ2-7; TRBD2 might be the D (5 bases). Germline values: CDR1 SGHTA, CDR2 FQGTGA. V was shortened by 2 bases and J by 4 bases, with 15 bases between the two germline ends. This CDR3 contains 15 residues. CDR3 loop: CASSLDGVESYEQYF. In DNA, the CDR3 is TGTGCCAGCAGCTTAGACGGGGTCGAGTCTTACGAGCAGTACTTC.

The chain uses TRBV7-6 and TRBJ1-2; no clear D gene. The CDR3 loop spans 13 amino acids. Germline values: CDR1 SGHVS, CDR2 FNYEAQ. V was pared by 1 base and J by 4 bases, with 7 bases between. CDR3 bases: TGTGCCAGCAGCTTAGGTAGCGGCTATGGCTACACCTTC. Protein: CASSLGSGYGYTF.

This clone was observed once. For the CDR3, the DNA is TGTGCCAGCAGTTTTAGCCTGACTAGCGGCACCGGGGAGCTGTTTTTT. Translating gives CASSFSLTSGTGELFF. The chain links TRBV28 to TRBJ2-2; 9 bases line up with TRBD2. Trimming cost V 3 bases and J 4 bases; bases outside gene matches: 6. CDR1 is MDHEN and CDR2 is SYDVKM in the germline V gene. There are 16 residues in the CDR3.

CDR3: CASGGRETQYF. DNA for the CDR3: TGTGCCAGCGGTGGGAGGGAGACCCAGTACTTC. The V call is TRBV7-6, the J call TRBJ2-5; D might be TRBD2 (6 bases). The V end lost 8 bases, the J end lost 5 bases, and 9 bases lay between the germline ends. The CDR3 covers 11 residues. CDR1 and CDR2 from the germline V gene are SGHVS and FNYEAQ.

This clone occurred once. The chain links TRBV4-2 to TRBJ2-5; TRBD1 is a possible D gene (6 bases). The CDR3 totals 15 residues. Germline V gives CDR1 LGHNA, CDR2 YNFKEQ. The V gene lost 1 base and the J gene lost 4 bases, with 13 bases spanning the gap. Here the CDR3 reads CASSQAQGTIETQYF. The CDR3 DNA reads TGTGCCAGCAGCCAAGCACAGGGTACTATAGAGACCCAGTACTTC.

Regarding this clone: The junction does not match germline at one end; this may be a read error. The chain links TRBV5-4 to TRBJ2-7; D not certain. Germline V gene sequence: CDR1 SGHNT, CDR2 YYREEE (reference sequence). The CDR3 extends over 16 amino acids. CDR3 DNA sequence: TGCGCCAGCAGCCACCCCGCGGCCTTGAACCCCTACGAGCAGTACTTC. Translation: CASSHPAALNPYEQYF.

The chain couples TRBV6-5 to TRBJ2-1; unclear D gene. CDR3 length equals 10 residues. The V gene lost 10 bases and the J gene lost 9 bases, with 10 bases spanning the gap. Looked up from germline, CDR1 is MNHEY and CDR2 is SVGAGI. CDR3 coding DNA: TGTGCCACCTGGGCTGTTGAGCAGTTCTTC. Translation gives CATWAVEQFF.

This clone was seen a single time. DNA for the CDR3: TGTGCCAGCAGCTTAGGATCGGGACAGGACCTCCAGTACTTC. Amino acid sequence: CASSLGSGQDLQYF. The chain carries TRBV5-5 and TRBJ2-7; 8 bases map to TRBD1. The V gene end was trimmed by 2 bases and the J gene end by 10 bases; junction bases not matched to a gene: 11. Germline loops: CDR1 SGHKS, CDR2 YYEKEE (reference sequence). This CDR3 is built from 14 residues.

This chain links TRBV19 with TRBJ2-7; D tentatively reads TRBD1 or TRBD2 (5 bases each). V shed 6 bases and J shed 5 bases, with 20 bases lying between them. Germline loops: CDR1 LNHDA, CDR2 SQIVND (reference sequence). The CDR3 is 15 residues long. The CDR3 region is CASRSDKLRVDEQYF. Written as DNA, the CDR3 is TGTGCCAGTAGGTCGGACAAGTTGAGGGTCGACGAGCAGTACTTC.

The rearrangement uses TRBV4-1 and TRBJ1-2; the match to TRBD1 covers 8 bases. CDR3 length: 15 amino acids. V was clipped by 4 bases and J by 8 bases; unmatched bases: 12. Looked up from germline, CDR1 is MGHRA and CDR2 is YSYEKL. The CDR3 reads CASSPPGQGPRGYTF. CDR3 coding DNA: TGCGCCAGCAGCCCGCCAGGACAGGGACCGCGGGGCTACACCTTC.

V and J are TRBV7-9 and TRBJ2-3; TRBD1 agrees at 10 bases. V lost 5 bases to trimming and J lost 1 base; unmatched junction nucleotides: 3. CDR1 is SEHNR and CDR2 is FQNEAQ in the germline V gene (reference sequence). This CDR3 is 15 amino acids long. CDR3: CASSDRGRGTDTQYF. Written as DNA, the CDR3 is TGTGCCAGCAGCGACAGGGGGCGCGGCACAGATACGCAGTATTTT.